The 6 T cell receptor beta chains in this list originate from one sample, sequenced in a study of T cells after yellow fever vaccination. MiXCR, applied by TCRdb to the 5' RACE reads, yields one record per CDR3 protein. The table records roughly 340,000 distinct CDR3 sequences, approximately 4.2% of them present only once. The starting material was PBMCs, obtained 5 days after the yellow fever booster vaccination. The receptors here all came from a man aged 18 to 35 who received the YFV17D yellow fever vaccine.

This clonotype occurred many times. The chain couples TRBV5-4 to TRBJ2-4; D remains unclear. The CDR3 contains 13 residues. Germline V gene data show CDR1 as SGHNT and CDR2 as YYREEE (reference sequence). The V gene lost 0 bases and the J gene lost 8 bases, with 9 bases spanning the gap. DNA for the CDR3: TGTGCCAGCAGCTTGGCCCCAGCAGACATTCAGTACTTC. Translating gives CASSLAPADIQYF.

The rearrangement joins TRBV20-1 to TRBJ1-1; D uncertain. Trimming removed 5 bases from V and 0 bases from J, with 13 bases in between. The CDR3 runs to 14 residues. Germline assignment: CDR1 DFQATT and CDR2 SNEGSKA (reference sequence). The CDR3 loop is CSAGHQRVNTEAFF. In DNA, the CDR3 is TGCAGTGCTGGCCATCAGAGAGTGAACACTGAAGCTTTCTTT.

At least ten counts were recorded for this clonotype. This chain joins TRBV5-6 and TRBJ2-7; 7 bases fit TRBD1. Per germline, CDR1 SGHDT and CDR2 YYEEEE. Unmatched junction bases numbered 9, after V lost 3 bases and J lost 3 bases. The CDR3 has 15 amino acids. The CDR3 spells CASSSARGRIYEQYV. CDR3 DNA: TGTGCCAGCAGCTCGGCGAGGGGGCGAATCTACGAGCAGTACGTC.

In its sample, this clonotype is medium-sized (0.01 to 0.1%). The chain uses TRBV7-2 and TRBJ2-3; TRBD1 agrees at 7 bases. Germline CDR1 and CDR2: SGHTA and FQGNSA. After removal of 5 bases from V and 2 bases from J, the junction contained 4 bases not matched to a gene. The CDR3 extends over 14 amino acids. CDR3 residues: CASSPDRNTDTQYF. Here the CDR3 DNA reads TGTGCCAGCAGCCCGGACAGGAACACAGATACGCAGTATTTT.

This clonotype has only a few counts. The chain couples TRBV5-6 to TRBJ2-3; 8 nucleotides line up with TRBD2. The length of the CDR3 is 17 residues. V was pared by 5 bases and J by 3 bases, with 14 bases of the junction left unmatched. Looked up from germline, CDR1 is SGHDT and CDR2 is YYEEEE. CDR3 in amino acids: CASRLGYGGARTDTQYF. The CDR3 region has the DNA TGTGCCAGCAGGCTTGGGTACGGGGGGGCTCGTACAGATACGCAGTATTTT.

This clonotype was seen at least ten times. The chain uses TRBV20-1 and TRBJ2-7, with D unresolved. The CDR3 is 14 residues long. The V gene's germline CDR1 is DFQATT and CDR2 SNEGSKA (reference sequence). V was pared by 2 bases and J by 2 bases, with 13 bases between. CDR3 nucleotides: TGCAGTGCTAGACGGACCCCACGGACCTACGAGCAGTACTTC. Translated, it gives CSARRTPRTYEQYF.